The entry below describes one T cell receptor (beta chain). Its target is unknown. The sample originates from a study of metastatic and nonmetastatic thyroid tumors. The overall study: For malignant and benign thyroid patients, tumor or nodule tissue and blood were the sources whose repertoires were compared. General study results and limits: Malignant thyroid tumors reportedly had TCR beta diversity that was significantly higher than in benign nodules, in blood and tumor.

TCRdb re-clonotyped the PCR reads via MiXCR. Of about 90,000 clones listed, around 7.8% are singletons. No treatment had been given to any patient before thyroid surgery. The length of the CDR3 is 14 residues. CDR1 is MRHNA, CDR2 SNTAGT, per germline. Trimming left V 3 bases short and J 4 bases short, with 11 bases between. This TCR derives from a female donor with papillary thyroid cancer or a benign thyroid nodule (not recorded which). Some clones in this sample may be carry-over from other donors' samples. V is TRBV6-4 and J is TRBJ2-3; D unresolved. The sample was blood. DNA of the CDR3: TGTGCCAGCAGTGAGGTATTAGGATCAGATACGCAGTATTTT. Its protein is CASSEVLGSDTQYF.